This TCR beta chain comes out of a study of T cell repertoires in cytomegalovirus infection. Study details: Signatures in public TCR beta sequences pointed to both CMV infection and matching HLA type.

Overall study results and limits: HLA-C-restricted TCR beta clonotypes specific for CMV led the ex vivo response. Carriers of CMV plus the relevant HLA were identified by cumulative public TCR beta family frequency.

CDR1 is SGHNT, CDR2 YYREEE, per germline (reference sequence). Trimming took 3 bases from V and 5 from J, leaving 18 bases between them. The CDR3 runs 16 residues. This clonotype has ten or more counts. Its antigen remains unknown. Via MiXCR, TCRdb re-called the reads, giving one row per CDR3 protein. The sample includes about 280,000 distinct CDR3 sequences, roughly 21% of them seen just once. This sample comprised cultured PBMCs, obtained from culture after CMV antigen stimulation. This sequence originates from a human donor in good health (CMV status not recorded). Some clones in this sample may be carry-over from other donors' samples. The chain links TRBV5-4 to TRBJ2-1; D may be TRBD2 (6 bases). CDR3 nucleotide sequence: TGTGCCAGCAGCTGGGCCCCCCTAGCGCGAGACAATGAGCAGTTCTTC. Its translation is CASSWAPLARDNEQFF.